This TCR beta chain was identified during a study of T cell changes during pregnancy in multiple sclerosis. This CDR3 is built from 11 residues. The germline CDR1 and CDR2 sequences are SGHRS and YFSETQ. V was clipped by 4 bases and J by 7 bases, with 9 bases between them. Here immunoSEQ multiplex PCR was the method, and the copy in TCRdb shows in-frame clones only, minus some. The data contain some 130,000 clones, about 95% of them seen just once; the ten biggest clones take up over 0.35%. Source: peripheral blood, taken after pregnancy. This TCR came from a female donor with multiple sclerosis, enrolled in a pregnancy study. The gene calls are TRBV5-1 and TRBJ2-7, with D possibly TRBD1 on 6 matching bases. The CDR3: CASSGTGEQYF. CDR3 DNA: TGCGCCAGCAGCGGTACAGGGGAGCAGTACTTC. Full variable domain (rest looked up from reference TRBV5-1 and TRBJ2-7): KAGVTQTPRYLIKTRGQQVTLSCSPISGHRSVSWYQQTPGQGLQFLFEYFSETQRNKGNFPGRFSGRQFSNSRSEMNVSTLELGDSALYLCASSGTGEQYFGPGTRLTVT.